The source of this T cell receptor (beta chain) is a study of PD-1 blockade in classical Hodgkin lymphoma. Study-level background: Each patient was given nivolumab 3 mg/kg through a vein every 2 weeks.

Germline values: CDR1 LNHDA, CDR2 SQIVND (reference sequence). V was pared by 4 bases and J by 5 bases, with 5 bases of the junction left unmatched. The CDR3 has 14 residues. Worth noting for this clone: As yet, its antigen is unknown.

The assay was immunoSEQ multiplex PCR, and TCRdb's table has in-frame clones only and misses some. The table shows some 22,000 clones, with 80% occurring only once. Each patient relapsed following autologous stem cell transplantation, and prior brentuximab vedotin exposure differed. Notes on the study in general: Diversity similar to that of newly diagnosed patients was seen at baseline in complete responders.

The chain employs TRBV19 and TRBJ2-5, with TRBD2 matching 9 bases. The TCR was taken from a human donor with classical Hodgkin lymphoma. The specimen comprised peripheral blood mononuclear cells (PBMCs), sampled before the second cycle of nivolumab. CDR3 loop: CASSTSGGRETQYF. In nucleotides, the CDR3 is TGTGCCAGTAGTACCAGCGGGGGGCGGGAGACCCAGTACTTC.